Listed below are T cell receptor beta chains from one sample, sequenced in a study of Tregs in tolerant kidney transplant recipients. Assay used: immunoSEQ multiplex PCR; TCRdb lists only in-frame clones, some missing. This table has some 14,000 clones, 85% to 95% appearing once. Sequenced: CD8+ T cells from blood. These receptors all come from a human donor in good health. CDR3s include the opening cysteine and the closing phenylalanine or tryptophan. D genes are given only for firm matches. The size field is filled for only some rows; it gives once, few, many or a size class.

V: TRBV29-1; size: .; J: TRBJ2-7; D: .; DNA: TGCAGCGTCTCCTCGGAGGGACGGTCTCTGGTCTACGAGCAGTACTTC; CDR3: CSVSSEGRSLVYEQYF
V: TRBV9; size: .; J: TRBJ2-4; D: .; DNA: TGTGCCAGCAGCGACGGAAACGAAGCCAAAAACATTCAGTACTTC; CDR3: CASSDGNEAKNIQYF
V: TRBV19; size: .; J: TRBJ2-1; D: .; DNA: TGTGCCAGTAGTATGAGCGCCTCCTACAATGAGCAGTTCTTC; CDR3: CASSMSASYNEQFF
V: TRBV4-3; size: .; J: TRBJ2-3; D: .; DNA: TGCGCCAGCACCCCTGGGGGACAAACAGATACGCAGTATTTT; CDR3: CASTPGGQTDTQYF
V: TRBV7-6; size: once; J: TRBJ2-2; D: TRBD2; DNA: TGTGCCAGCAGCGACCTCGACGTAGCGGGGGGGCTACGGACCGGGGAGCTGTTTTTT; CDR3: CASSDLDVAGGLRTGELFF
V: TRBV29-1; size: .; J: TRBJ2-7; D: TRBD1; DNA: TGCAGCGTTGCTCCTGGACAGGGAGAACCCTACGAGCAGTACTTC; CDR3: CSVAPGQGEPYEQYF
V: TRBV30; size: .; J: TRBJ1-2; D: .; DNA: TGTGCCTGGGGTATAAAGCCTAACTATGGCTACACCTTC; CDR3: CAWGIKPNYGYTF
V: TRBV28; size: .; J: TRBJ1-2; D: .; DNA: TGTGCCAGCAGTTTATGGACAGGTGGATATGGCTACACCTTC; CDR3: CASSLWTGGYGYTF
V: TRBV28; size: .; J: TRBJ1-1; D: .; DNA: TGTGCCAGCAGTTTTCGACACAGGGTGTTCGGCACTGAAGCTTTCTTT; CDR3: CASSFRHRVFGTEAFF
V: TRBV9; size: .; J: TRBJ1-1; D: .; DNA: TGTGCCAGCAGCGTAGAGGTCAGGGACACTGAAGCTTTCTTT; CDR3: CASSVEVRDTEAFF
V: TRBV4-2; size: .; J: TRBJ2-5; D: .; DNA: TGTGCCAGCAGCCAAGAACCCCACGGGGACGGGGAGACCCAGTACTTC; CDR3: CASSQEPHGDGETQYF
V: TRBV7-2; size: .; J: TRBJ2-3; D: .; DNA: TGTGCCAGCAGCTTCGGAAGGGGGGCCACAGATACGCAGTATTTT; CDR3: CASSFGRGATDTQYF
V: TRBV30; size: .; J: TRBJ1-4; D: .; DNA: TGTGCCTGGGACCAGACGGGGACTAATGAAAAACTGTTTTTT; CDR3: CAWDQTGTNEKLFF
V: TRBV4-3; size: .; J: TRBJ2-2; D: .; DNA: TGCGCCAGCAGCCCGCGGGTGGGGTCCACGAACACCGGGGAGCTGTTTTTT; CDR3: CASSPRVGSTNTGELFF
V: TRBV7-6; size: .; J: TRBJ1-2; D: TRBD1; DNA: TGTGCCAGCAGCTCCTCCCCAGGGGGCGGTGGCTACACCTTC; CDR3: CASSSSPGGGGYTF
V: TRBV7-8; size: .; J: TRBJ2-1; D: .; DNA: TGTGCCAGCAGCTTAGAAGTTGTGAGCTACAATGAGCAGTTCTTC; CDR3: CASSLEVVSYNEQFF
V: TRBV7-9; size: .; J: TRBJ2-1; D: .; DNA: TGTGCCAGCAGCGACGGGGGTAGGGATGAGCAGTTCTTC; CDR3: CASSDGGRDEQFF
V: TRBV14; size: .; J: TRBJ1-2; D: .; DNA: TGTGCCAGCAGCCACCCGACGGGGGGAGACTATGGCTACACCTTC; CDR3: CASSHPTGGDYGYTF
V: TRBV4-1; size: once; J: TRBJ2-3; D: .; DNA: TGCGCCAGCAGCCCCGGACGAAACCCAGATACGCAGTATTTT; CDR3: CASSPGRNPDTQYF
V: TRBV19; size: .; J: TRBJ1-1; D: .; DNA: TGTGCCAGCCTCCGGGACACTGAAGCTTTCTTT; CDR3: CASLRDTEAFF
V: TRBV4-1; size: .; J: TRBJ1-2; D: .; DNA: TGCGCCAGCAGCCAAGGGAATGGCTACACCTTC; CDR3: CASSQGNGYTF
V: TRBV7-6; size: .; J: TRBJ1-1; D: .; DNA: TGTGCCAGCAGCTTAGGTGGCGGGAACACTGAAGCTTTCTTT; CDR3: CASSLGGGNTEAFF
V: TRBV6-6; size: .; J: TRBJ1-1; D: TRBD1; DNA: TGTGCCAGCAGTCTGGGACAGGGGAACACTGAAGCTTTCTTT; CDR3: CASSLGQGNTEAFF
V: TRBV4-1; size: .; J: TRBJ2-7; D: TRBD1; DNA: TGCGCCAGCAGCCTTAGACAGGGGGAGGTATATGAGCAGTACTTC; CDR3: CASSLRQGEVYEQYF
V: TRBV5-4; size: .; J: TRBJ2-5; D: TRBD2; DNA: TGTGCCAGCAGCTGGACTAGCGGGGGGGAAACCCAGTACTTC; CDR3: CASSWTSGGETQYF
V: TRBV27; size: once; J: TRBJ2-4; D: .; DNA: TGTGCCAGCTCCCTTGCGGGACTAGCCAAAAACATTCAGTACTTC; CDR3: CASSLAGLAKNIQYF
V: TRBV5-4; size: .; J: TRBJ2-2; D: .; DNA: TGTGCCAGCAGCTTGAGTCCCACGGGACGTATCACCGGGGAGCTGTTTTTT; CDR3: CASSLSPTGRITGELFF
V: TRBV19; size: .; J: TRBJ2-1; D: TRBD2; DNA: TGTGCCAGTAGTCCCCTCGGACTAGCGGGAGGGCGGTCCTACAATGAGCAGTTCTTC; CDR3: CASSPLGLAGGRSYNEQFF
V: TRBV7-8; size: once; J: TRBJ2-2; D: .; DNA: TGTGCCAGCAGCGGGGAGCCCAGAGACACCGGGGAGCTGTTTTTT; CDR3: CASSGEPRDTGELFF
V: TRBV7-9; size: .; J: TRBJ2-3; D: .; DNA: TGTGCCAGCAGCCCGGTGTGGCCGGGGGCAGATACGCAGTATTTT; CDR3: CASSPVWPGADTQYF
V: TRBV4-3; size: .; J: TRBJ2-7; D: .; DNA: TGCGCCAGCAGCCAAGACAGGGCGGGGAACGAGCAGTACTTC; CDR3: CASSQDRAGNEQYF
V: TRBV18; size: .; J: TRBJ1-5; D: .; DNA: TGTGCCAGCTCACCACCGCCAGGGAGGGATAGCAATCAGCCCCAGCATTTT; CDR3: CASSPPPGRDSNQPQHF
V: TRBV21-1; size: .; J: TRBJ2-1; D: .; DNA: TGTGCCAGTCCCAAGGGGTCAGCTACCTTCAATGAGCAGTTCTTC; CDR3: CASPKGSATFNEQFF
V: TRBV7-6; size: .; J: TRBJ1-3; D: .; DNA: TGTGCCAGCAGCCCAAGGGACCGCCGCTCTGGAAACACCATATATTTT; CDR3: CASSPRDRRSGNTIYF
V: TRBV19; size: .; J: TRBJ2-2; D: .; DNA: TGTGCCACTCTTGCTTCGAGGCCCGGGGAGCTGTTTTTT; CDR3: CATLASRPGELFF